This T cell receptor beta chain was identified during a study of T-cell reconstitution after alpha-beta-depleted transplantation in children. Preparation of the TCRbeta library used unique molecular identifiers. From the PCR reads, TCRdb called clonotypes with MiXCR, one entry per CDR3 protein. The sample records some 220,000 distinct CDR3 sequences, around 9.6% being singletons. This clonotype was observed at least ten times. This CDR3 has 14 amino acids. Germline V gives CDR1 SGHNT, CDR2 YYREEE (reference sequence). Trimming removed 6 bases at V and 4 bases at J, with 13 bases between. Sequenced here: PBMCs from the stem cell graft donor, sampled from the stem cell graft. The receptor's source is a human donor who donated a stem cell graft to a child with acute lymphoblastic leukemia. The chain is built from TRBV5-4 and TRBJ2-2, with D possibly TRBD2 on 6 matching bases. The DNA for the CDR3 is TGTGCCAGCACTGTCGGAGGGGCCACCGGGGAGCTGTTTTTT. As protein: CASTVGGATGELFF.